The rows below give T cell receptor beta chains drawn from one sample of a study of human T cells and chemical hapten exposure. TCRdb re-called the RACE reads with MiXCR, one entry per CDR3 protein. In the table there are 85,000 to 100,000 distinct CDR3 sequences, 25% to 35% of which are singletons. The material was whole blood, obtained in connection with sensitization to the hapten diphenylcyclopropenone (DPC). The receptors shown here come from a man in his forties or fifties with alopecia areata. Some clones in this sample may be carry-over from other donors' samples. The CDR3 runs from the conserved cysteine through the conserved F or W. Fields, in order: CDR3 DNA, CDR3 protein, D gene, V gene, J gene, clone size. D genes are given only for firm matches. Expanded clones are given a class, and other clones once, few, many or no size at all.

cdr3_nt: TGTGCCAGCAGCCCGAACGGACTAGCGGGAGGAAGGAATGAGCAGTTCTTC
cdr3_aa: CASSPNGLAGGRNEQFF
d_call: TRBD2
v_call: TRBV7-2
j_call: TRBJ2-1
clone_size: few

cdr3_nt: TGTGCCAGCAGTTTAGCGGGAACAGAGACCCAGTACTTC
cdr3_aa: CASSLAGTETQYF
d_call: NA
v_call: TRBV12-3/TRBV12-4
j_call: TRBJ2-5
clone_size: few

cdr3_nt: TGTGCCATCAGTGAGAGAACAGGGAGCTCCTACAATGAGCAGTTCTTC
cdr3_aa: CAISERTGSSYNEQFF
d_call: NA
v_call: TRBV10-3
j_call: TRBJ2-1
clone_size: NA

cdr3_nt: TGTGCCAGCAGCCCCCCCGGACTAGCGGGAGGGAGCAATGAGCAGTTCTTC
cdr3_aa: CASSPPGLAGGSNEQFF
d_call: TRBD2
v_call: TRBV7-2
j_call: TRBJ2-1
clone_size: NA

cdr3_nt: TGCGCCAGCAGCTGGGACCCCGGAGTCCTCTACGAGCAGTACTTC
cdr3_aa: CASSWDPGVLYEQYF
d_call: NA
v_call: TRBV5-1
j_call: TRBJ2-7
clone_size: NA

cdr3_nt: TGTGCCACCAGTGGGACAGGGGCACACAGAGATACGCAGTATTTT
cdr3_aa: CATSGTGAHRDTQYF
d_call: TRBD1
v_call: TRBV24-1
j_call: TRBJ2-3
clone_size: few

cdr3_nt: TGTGCCAGCAGCTCGTCCCGGACAGGGGGCGCAGATACGCAGTATTTT
cdr3_aa: CASSSSRTGGADTQYF
d_call: TRBD1
v_call: TRBV7-8
j_call: TRBJ2-3
clone_size: NA

cdr3_nt: TGCAGCGTTGGAAAGCGGGAAACGGGTACAGATACGCAGTATTTT
cdr3_aa: CSVGKRETGTDTQYF
d_call: TRBD2
v_call: TRBV29-1
j_call: TRBJ2-3
clone_size: many

cdr3_nt: TGCGCCAGCAGCCTGGGACTAGCGGCGGTAGGGCGAACCTACGAGCAGTACTTC
cdr3_aa: CASSLGLAAVGRTYEQYF
d_call: TRBD2
v_call: TRBV4-3
j_call: TRBJ2-7
clone_size: few

cdr3_nt: TGTGCCAGCACCTGTCCGGGACAGGGGGCAAGAGATACGCAGTATTTT
cdr3_aa: CASTCPGQGARDTQYF
d_call: NA
v_call: TRBV21-1
j_call: TRBJ2-3
clone_size: NA

cdr3_nt: TGTGCCAGCAGCCTCTCTAGCGGGGCCTACGAGCAGTACTTC
cdr3_aa: CASSLSSGAYEQYF
d_call: TRBD2
v_call: TRBV7-9
j_call: TRBJ2-7
clone_size: NA

cdr3_nt: TGTGCCAGCAGTCATGACAGCCCCTCCTACGAGCAGTACTTC
cdr3_aa: CASSHDSPSYEQYF
d_call: NA
v_call: TRBV14
j_call: TRBJ2-7
clone_size: NA

cdr3_nt: TGTGCCAGCAGTCTATACAGGGCCGGTGAGCAGTTCTTC
cdr3_aa: CASSLYRAGEQFF
d_call: NA
v_call: TRBV12-3/TRBV12-4
j_call: TRBJ2-1
clone_size: NA

cdr3_nt: TGCAGTGCTAGAGGGTTGCAAGGATTCTACGAGCAGTACTTC
cdr3_aa: CSARGLQGFYEQYF
d_call: NA
v_call: TRBV20-1
j_call: TRBJ2-7
clone_size: once

cdr3_nt: TGTGCCAGCAGTTACTCGAGGACTAGCGGGTCCAATGAGCAGTTCTTC
cdr3_aa: CASSYSRTSGSNEQFF
d_call: TRBD2
v_call: TRBV6-5
j_call: TRBJ2-1
clone_size: few

cdr3_nt: TGTGCCAGCAGATTGAACCTAGCCAAAAACATTCAGTACTTC
cdr3_aa: CASRLNLAKNIQYF
d_call: NA
v_call: TRBV5-5
j_call: TRBJ2-4
clone_size: NA

cdr3_nt: TGTGCCACCACTCACAGGCCCGATGGCTACACCTTC
cdr3_aa: CATTHRPDGYTF
d_call: NA
v_call: TRBV7-9
j_call: TRBJ1-2
clone_size: NA

cdr3_nt: TGTGCCAGCAGCAGGAACTATGGCTACACCTTC
cdr3_aa: CASSRNYGYTF
d_call: NA
v_call: TRBV28
j_call: TRBJ1-2
clone_size: many

cdr3_nt: TGTGCCAGCAGTCCTAAGCGGAGAGGGACAGATACGCAGTATTTT
cdr3_aa: CASSPKRRGTDTQYF
d_call: NA
v_call: TRBV12-3/TRBV12-4
j_call: TRBJ2-3
clone_size: NA

cdr3_nt: TGCAGTGCTAGAGATCCCGGGAGGCCCACCTATGGCTACACCTTC
cdr3_aa: CSARDPGRPTYGYTF
d_call: NA
v_call: TRBV20-1
j_call: TRBJ1-2
clone_size: NA

cdr3_nt: TGTGCCAGCATCGTGAAGGGGAGTCGTCACAATGAGCAGTTCTTC
cdr3_aa: CASIVKGSRHNEQFF
d_call: NA
v_call: TRBV12-3/TRBV12-4
j_call: TRBJ2-1
clone_size: few

cdr3_nt: TGTGCCAGCAGTTCCGTGCTAGCTAATGAGCAGTTCTTC
cdr3_aa: CASSSVLANEQFF
d_call: NA
v_call: TRBV12-3/TRBV12-4
j_call: TRBJ2-1
clone_size: few

cdr3_nt: TGTGCCAGCAGTTCCAGGGGGCAGGGAGCTAACTATGGCTACACCTTC
cdr3_aa: CASSSRGQGANYGYTF
d_call: TRBD1
v_call: TRBV12-3/TRBV12-4
j_call: TRBJ1-2
clone_size: NA

cdr3_nt: TGTGCCAGCAGCTTTTTGAGACAGGGCGGTGGGGAGCTGTTTTTT
cdr3_aa: CASSFLRQGGGELFF
d_call: TRBD1
v_call: TRBV7-2
j_call: TRBJ2-2
clone_size: NA

cdr3_nt: TGTGCCAGCAGTTCCCCAGGCAGGGAAACCTACGAGCAGTACTTC
cdr3_aa: CASSSPGRETYEQYF
d_call: NA
v_call: TRBV28
j_call: TRBJ2-7
clone_size: NA

cdr3_nt: TGTGCCACACGCCGGGACAGGGATGGTTTAGGGTACTTC
cdr3_aa: CATRRDRDGLGYF
d_call: TRBD1
v_call: TRBV28
j_call: TRBJ2-4
clone_size: NA